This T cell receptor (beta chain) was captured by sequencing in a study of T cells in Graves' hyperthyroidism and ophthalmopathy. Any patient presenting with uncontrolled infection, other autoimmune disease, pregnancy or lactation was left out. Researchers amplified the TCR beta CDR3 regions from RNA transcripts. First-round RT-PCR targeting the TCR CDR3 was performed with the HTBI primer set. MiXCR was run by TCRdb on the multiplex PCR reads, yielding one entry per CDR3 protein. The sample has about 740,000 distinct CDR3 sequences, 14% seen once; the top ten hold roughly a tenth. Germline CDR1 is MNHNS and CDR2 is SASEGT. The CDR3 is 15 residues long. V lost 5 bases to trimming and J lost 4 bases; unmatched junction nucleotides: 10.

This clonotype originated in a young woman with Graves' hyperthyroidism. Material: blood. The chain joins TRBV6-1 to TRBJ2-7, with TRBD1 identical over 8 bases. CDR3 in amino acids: CASSRGQGGGYEQYF. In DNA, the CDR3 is TGTGCCAGCAGTCGAGGACAGGGCGGAGGATACGAGCAGTACTTC.